This T cell receptor (beta chain) was observed in a study of blood T cell repertoires in COVID-19. The sample holds a few counts of this clone. V shed 5 bases and J shed 6 bases, with 8 bases lying between them. CDR1 SEHNR and CDR2 FQNEAQ come from the germline V gene (reference sequence). This CDR3 contains 12 residues. Here immunoSEQ multiplex PCR was the method, and the copy in TCRdb shows in-frame clones only, minus some. Counted here are 200,000 to 250,000 clones, roughly 76% occurring once; the ten biggest clones make up 7.5%. Sequenced sample: peripheral blood. The V call is TRBV7-9, the J call TRBJ2-1; perhaps TRBD2 as D (5 bases). The sequence was collected from a woman older than 75 with COVID-19, enrolled during active disease. The CDR3 is CASSRTVNEQFF. The CDR3 bases are TGTGCCAGCAGCCGGACTGTCAATGAGCAGTTCTTC.